This is a list of T cell receptor beta chains from one sample in a study of T cell repertoires in cytomegalovirus infection. TCRdb reprocessed the reads via MiXCR and lists one record per CDR3 protein. Among about 570,000 distinct CDR3 sequences listed, around 40% were seen once. The antigens these receptors bind are not known. The starting material was cultured PBMCs, obtained from culture after CMV antigen stimulation. All receptors derive from a human donor in good health (CMV status not recorded). Some clones in this sample may be carry-over from other donors' samples. The CDR3 runs from the conserved cysteine through the conserved F or W. D genes are given only for firm matches. Clone size is stated in some rows and not others, as once, few, many or a class when expanded.

>TRBJ2-3|TRBV7-2|few|NA
TGTGCCAGCAAGAACTGGGGGGCGACAGATACGCAGTATTTT
CASKNWGATDTQYF
>TRBJ1-2|TRBV19|few|NA
TGTGCCAGTAGTACCAGGGACTATGGCTACACCTTC
CASSTRDYGYTF
>TRBJ2-1|TRBV11-2|NA|TRBD2
TGTGCCAGCAGCTTAGTGGGACTAGAGACGGGTGAGCAGTTCTTC
CASSLVGLETGEQFF
>TRBJ1-2|TRBV6-1|few|TRBD1
TGTGCCAGCAGTAGGACAGGGGCGGCTGGCTACACCTTC
CASSRTGAAGYTF
>TRBJ2-2|TRBV7-8|few|TRBD1
TGTGCCAGCAGCCCCATGCCGGACAGGGGGAACACCGGGGAGCTGTTTTTT
CASSPMPDRGNTGELFF
>TRBJ1-1|TRBV5-1|once|NA
TGCGCCAGCAGCTCTTGGACAGACAACACTGAAGCTTTCTTT
CASSSWTDNTEAFF
>TRBJ2-2|TRBV24-1|NA|TRBD1
TGTGCCACCAGTGACCCGGGACAGGGCGCCGGGGAGCTGTTTTTT
CATSDPGQGAGELFF
>TRBJ1-5|TRBV7-2|few|TRBD1
TGTGCCAGCAGCTTAGTAACCACAGGGGATCAGCCCCAGCATTTT
CASSLVTTGDQPQHF
>TRBJ2-3|TRBV10-3|NA|NA
TGTGCCATCAGTGACCTTGGCCTGCCGGGGAGCACAGATACGCAGTATTTT
CAISDLGLPGSTDTQYF
>TRBJ2-2|TRBV2|NA|TRBD2
TGTGCCAGCAAGCTCTTAGCGGGGGACACCGGGGAGCTGTTTTTT
CASKLLAGDTGELFF
>TRBJ2-2|TRBV5-1|NA|NA
TGCGCCAGCAGCTTCTTTCGACGGGGCACCGGGGAGCTGTTTTTT
CASSFFRRGTGELFF
>TRBJ1-2|TRBV7-9|few|NA
TGTGCCAGCAGCCCTGAGGCCCCAGGAATGTCATTTTATGGCTACACCTTC
CASSPEAPGMSFYGYTF
>TRBJ2-1|TRBV11-1|few|NA
TGTGCCAGCAGCCCCCCTAGGAGGTACGATGAGCAGTTCTTC
CASSPPRRYDEQFF
>TRBJ2-7|TRBV7-2|NA|NA
TGTGCCAGCAGCTTAGGTCCGTTCAACGAGCAGTACTTC
CASSLGPFNEQYF
>TRBJ1-3|TRBV12-3/TRBV12-4|few|NA
TGTGCCAGCAGTTTGGCGGCCGGGGCCGGAAACACCATATATTTT
CASSLAAGAGNTIYF
>TRBJ2-5|TRBV7-8|NA|TRBD2
TGTGCCAGCAGCCCAGTGGGACTAGCGGAGCAAGAGACCCAGTACTTC
CASSPVGLAEQETQYF
>TRBJ2-6|TRBV5-4|NA|NA
TGTGCCAGCAGCTTGCCCATTGGAGGCTCTGGGGCCAACGTCCTGACTTTC
CASSLPIGGSGANVLTF
>TRBJ2-2|TRBV7-2|few|NA
TGTGCCAGCAGCCCGAAGGGACTTTTTAACACCGGGGAGCTGTTTTTT
CASSPKGLFNTGELFF
>TRBJ2-7|TRBV19|few|TRBD2
TGTGCCAGTAGTATGACTAGCGGGAGTGGCAACGAGCAGTACTTC
CASSMTSGSGNEQYF
>TRBJ2-3|TRBV6-1|once|TRBD2
TGTGCCAGCAGTGAATTGACTAGCGGGGGTCGTACGCAGTATTTT
CASSELTSGGRTQYF
>TRBJ1-5|TRBV6-6|NA|TRBD1
TGTGCCAGCAGTTACCCCCTGGGCAGGGGGGGGGACACCAGCAATCAGCCCCAGCATTTT
CASSYPLGRGGDTSNQPQHF
>TRBJ2-1|TRBV7-8|few|TRBD2
TGTGCCAGCAGCTTAGTCGCTAGCGGGGGGGCTCTGAGGGATGAGCAGTTCTTC
CASSLVASGGALRDEQFF
>TRBJ1-4|TRBV20-1|NA|NA
TGCAGTGTCCATCCCAAGGGCCAGGCGACAGAAAAACTGTTTTTT
CSVHPKGQATEKLFF
>TRBJ2-3|TRBV19|NA|NA
TGTGCCAGTAGTCGACTACCTCCTCAGGATACGCAGTATTTT
CASSRLPPQDTQYF
>TRBJ1-2|TRBV7-2|NA|NA
TGTGCCAGCAGCTTAGTCGGCAGGTACTCCCAATTTGGCTACACCTTC
CASSLVGRYSQFGYTF
>TRBJ1-2|TRBV7-2|many|NA
TGTGCCAGCAGGTTAGAACCAACACAGGCCTATGGCTACACCTTC
CASRLEPTQAYGYTF
>TRBJ2-3|TRBV6-2/TRBV6-3|NA|TRBD2
TGTGCCAGCAGTTACTTCGGGACTAGCGTGGGGGAATATTTT
CASSYFGTSVGEYF
>TRBJ1-5|TRBV7-2|few|NA
TGTGCCAGCAGCCCTACAGGGACTCAGCCCCAGCATTTT
CASSPTGTQPQHF
>TRBJ1-2|TRBV7-9|NA|TRBD1
TGTGCCAGCAGCGCACAGGGGGTTTATGGCTACACCTTC
CASSAQGVYGYTF
>TRBJ2-1|TRBV7-2|NA|NA
TGTGCCAGCAGCCCTTACGCCGGTGAGCAGTTCTTC
CASSPYAGEQFF
>TRBJ2-7|TRBV12-5|many|TRBD2
TGTGCTAGTGGTTTGGTCACGACAGCCGCTCTAGCGGGAGGGACCCCGGGAGAGGCGTACGAGCAGTACTTC
CASGLVTTAALAGGTPGEAYEQYF
>TRBJ1-1|TRBV7-8|NA|NA
TGTGCCAGCAGCTTACAGGGGTATACTGAAGCTTTCTTT
CASSLQGYTEAFF
>TRBJ2-7|TRBV12-3/TRBV12-4|NA|NA
TGTGCCAGCAGTTTAAGTTCCACCGAGCAGTACTTC
CASSLSSTEQYF
>TRBJ1-5|TRBV6-1|few|NA
TGTGCCAGCAGGACCGACGGGAATAGCAATCAGCCCCAGCATTTT
CASRTDGNSNQPQHF
>TRBJ2-5|TRBV5-1|NA|TRBD1
TGCGCCAGCAGCTTGGACAGGGGGGAAGAGACCCAGTACTTC
CASSLDRGEETQYF
>TRBJ2-3|TRBV9|NA|NA
TGTGCCAGCAGCGTATGGACATCCCGCACAGATACGCAGTATTTT
CASSVWTSRTDTQYF
>TRBJ2-7|TRBV7-2|NA|TRBD1
TGTGCCAGCAGCATACAGGGGTCCGAGCAGTACTTC
CASSIQGSEQYF
>TRBJ1-6|TRBV6-5|few|NA
TGTGCCAGCACCCGGGACGGGGTCTATTCACCCCTCCACTTT
CASTRDGVYSPLHF
>TRBJ2-6|TRBV6-2/TRBV6-3|few|TRBD1
TGTGCCAGCAGCTCAGGGGGCGCTGGGGCCAACGTCCTGACTTTC
CASSSGGAGANVLTF
>TRBJ1-4|TRBV7-2|many|TRBD1
TGTGCCAGCAGCTTAAAGGGGACAGGGGGACATTATGAAAAACTGTTTTTT
CASSLKGTGGHYEKLFF
>TRBJ2-3|TRBV2|NA|TRBD2
TGTGCCGAAGGCGGGAGGGCCAGAGATACGCAGTATTTT
CAEGGRARDTQYF
>TRBJ2-3|TRBV12-3/TRBV12-4|NA|NA
TGTGCCACCACCGGTTTCCCCGATACGCAGTATTTT
CATTGFPDTQYF
>TRBJ2-7|TRBV23-1|NA|TRBD1
TGCGCCAGCAGTCAAGACGGGGCCGCGCACAGGGGCTACGAGCAGTACTTC
CASSQDGAAHRGYEQYF
>TRBJ1-2|TRBV20-1|few|NA
TGCAGTGCTGCCGAGGGACTGCGCTATGGCTACACCTTC
CSAAEGLRYGYTF
>TRBJ1-3|TRBV10-3|NA|NA
TGTGCCATCAGTGATACCGGGACGGTCACTGGAAACACCATATATTTT
CAISDTGTVTGNTIYF
>TRBJ2-1|TRBV7-2|NA|NA
TGTGCCAGCAGCTTGCAGCGGCCTAGCGAATTTCAGTTCTTC
CASSLQRPSEFQFF
>TRBJ2-1|TRBV19|NA|TRBD2
TGTGCCAGTAGCGGACGGACTAGCGGGAGCTCAGATGAGCAGTTCTTC
CASSGRTSGSSDEQFF
>TRBJ2-1|TRBV11-2|few|TRBD2
TGTGCCAGCAGCTTTGGACTAGCGGTGGTGTACAATGAGCAGTTCTTC
CASSFGLAVVYNEQFF
>TRBJ2-7|TRBV11-2|NA|TRBD1
TGTGCCAGCAGCCACGACAGGGTGATGGGCGAGCAGTACTTC
CASSHDRVMGEQYF
>TRBJ2-7|TRBV7-9|few|NA
TGTGCCAGCAGCAACCGGGACGCCTACGAGCAGTACTTC
CASSNRDAYEQYF
>TRBJ2-3|TRBV7-2|NA|NA
TGTGCCAGCAGCCCAGCCCGGCACAACACAGATACGCAGTATTTT
CASSPARHNTDTQYF
>TRBJ1-1|TRBV12-3/TRBV12-4|NA|NA
TGTGCCAGCAGCCCTGACGGCCGGCAGAACACTGAAGCTTTCTTT
CASSPDGRQNTEAFF
>TRBJ2-5|TRBV10-3|NA|NA
TGTGCCATCACGCCAGAAAACCAAGAGACCCAGTACTTC
CAITPENQETQYF
>TRBJ1-6|TRBV12-3/TRBV12-4|NA|TRBD1
TGTGCCAGCAGTTTAGAACCGAGGGGGCCCTCACCCCTCCACTTT
CASSLEPRGPSPLHF
>TRBJ1-4|TRBV7-2|few|NA
TGTGCCAGCAGCTTAGGCGGGACCTGGGATGAAAAACTGTTTTTT
CASSLGGTWDEKLFF
>TRBJ2-5|TRBV6-2/TRBV6-3|NA|TRBD2
TGTGCCGGATCGGAACTAGCGGGAGGAGAGACCCAGTACTTC
CAGSELAGGETQYF
>TRBJ2-7|TRBV27|NA|NA
TGTGCCAGCAGTCCACGGGTACGGCGGGGAGTCCCCTACGAGCAGTACTTC
CASSPRVRRGVPYEQYF
>TRBJ2-1|TRBV10-3|few|TRBD1
TGTGCCATCAGTGGGCCGGGACAGGGTATAGGGACCTACAATGAGCAGTTCTTC
CAISGPGQGIGTYNEQFF
>TRBJ2-1|TRBV12-3/TRBV12-4|NA|NA
TGTGCCAGCAGTTTGAGTTTGGAGGCTTCGGGCATGAATGAGCAGTTCTTC
CASSLSLEASGMNEQFF
>TRBJ1-1|TRBV7-2|NA|NA
TGTGCCAGCAGCTCGGGAGGCGTGAACACTGAAGCTTTCTTT
CASSSGGVNTEAFF